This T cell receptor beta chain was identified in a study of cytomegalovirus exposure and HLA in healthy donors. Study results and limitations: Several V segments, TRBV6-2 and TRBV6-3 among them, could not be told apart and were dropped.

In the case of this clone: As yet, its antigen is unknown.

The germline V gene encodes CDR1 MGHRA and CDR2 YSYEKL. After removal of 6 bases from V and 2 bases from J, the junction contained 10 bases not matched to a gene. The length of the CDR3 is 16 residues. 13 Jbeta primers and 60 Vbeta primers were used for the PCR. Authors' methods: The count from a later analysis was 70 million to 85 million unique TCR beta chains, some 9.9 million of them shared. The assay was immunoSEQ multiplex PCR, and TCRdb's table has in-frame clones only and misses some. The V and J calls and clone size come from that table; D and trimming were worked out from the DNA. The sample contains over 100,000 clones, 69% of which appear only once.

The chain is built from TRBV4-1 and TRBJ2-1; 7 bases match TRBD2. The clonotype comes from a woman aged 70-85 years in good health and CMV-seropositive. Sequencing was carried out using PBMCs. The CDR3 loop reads CASRLQRAGAYNEQFF. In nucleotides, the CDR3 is TGCGCCAGCAGGCTCCAGCGGGCGGGGGCCTACAATGAGCAGTTCTTC.